The T cell receptor beta chain under discussion was sequenced for a study of cytomegalovirus exposure and HLA in healthy donors. A multiplex PCR was run with 60 Vbeta primers and 13 Jbeta primers. Clones were sequenced by immunoSEQ multiplex PCR, and TCRdb holds only the in-frame ones, with some missing. This sample has about 110,000 clones, with approximately 78% found just once. The CDR3 has 12 amino acids. Trimming cost V 6 bases and J 6 bases; bases outside gene matches: 3. Looked up from germline, CDR1 is MNHEY and CDR2 is SMNVEV (reference sequence). The clonotype was recovered from a woman aged 25 to 39 in good health and CMV-seronegative. The chain combines TRBV27 with TRBJ1-1, with 8 bases matching TRBD1. The sample taken for sequencing was PBMCs. CDR3 protein: CASSQQGAEAFF. CDR3 sequence (DNA): TGTGCCAGCAGCCAACAGGGGGCTGAAGCTTTCTTT.